This T cell receptor beta chain was captured by sequencing in a study of T cell responses to AZD1222 COVID-19 vaccine (dated by TCRdb to about 2021). Turning to the overall study: A total of 233 trial participants underwent TCR sequencing, of whom some 210 received two doses of AZD1222 and about 26 received two doses of the MenACWY control vaccine. Enrollment into the trials was organized by age into subgroups of 18-55, 56-69 and 70-plus years, and those subgroups contained around 150, 28 and 57 TCR-sequenced participants, respectively. The paper as a whole reports these results and caveats: In the small 56-69-year group, the increase in depth fell short of significance, most likely because of low power. After two AZD1222 doses, spike-specific TCR breadth and depth were significantly higher than at day 0 and than in MenACWY recipients. CD4 TCRs associated with the vaccine covered the entire spike protein, and the dominant responses were in regions 160-218 and 743-854. Because no day 14 peak-response samples were available, the repertoires could be characterized only after the peak T cell response. Conclusions about previously exposed vaccinees are limited because only five to seven AZD1222 recipients were SARS-CoV-2 seropositive at baseline. Nearly half of unique spike-specific TCRs reportedly recognized epitopes outside regions mutated in the B.1.351 and B.1.1.7 variants. Participants were mostly white British and included more females than males, and it was suggested by the authors that clonal diversity may have been underestimated.

The time point label, as the study defines it: about 28 days (+/-7) after the second vaccine dose. In light of the paper, this sample's treatment or condition label describes: meningococcal conjugate vaccine given as trial control. Vaccinee samples came from UK trials COV001 and COV002, including a single-blind randomized controlled phase 2/3 trial of AZD1222 (ChAdOx1 nCoV-19) in healthy adults. Trial participant PBMC samples were collected at day 0 and day 28 after the second dose for TCRbeta chain sequencing. From its cysteine to its phenylalanine, the CDR3 spans 14 amino acids. Only the CDR3 part of the read is kept: 42 bases, read in frame from the first base. CDR1 and CDR2 are drawn from the germline V gene: SGHVS, FQNEAQ. V is cut by 2 bases and J by 0 bases, and the space between the germline ends is 7 bases. The CDR3 regions of human TCRbeta chains were analyzed by immunosequencing. The source study handled its data this way. TCRs in the repertoires were matched against a reference library of SARS-CoV-2-specific TCRs that had been generated with the MIRA antigen-specificity platform. Breadth was defined as the fraction of unique TCRs that were SARS-CoV-2-associated, and depth was defined as the fraction of total T cells that were SARS-CoV-2-associated. Using the MIRA data, each spike-specific TCR was assigned both to the spike region to which the TCR was reactive and to a CD4 or CD8 class. Log10-transformed breadth and depth values were compared by one-way ANOVA with Sidak's multiple comparisons tests. Not all clones reach the TCRdb copy of this immuneACCESS table, which keeps in-frame sequences only. Checked studies attribute under half of the gap to unresolved V genes and leave the rest unexplained. V and J calls and clone size are given by that table; D and trimming were obtained from the DNA. The sample table shows 130,000 or so clones, and roughly nine tenths are seen once. Clones ranked in the top ten supply roughly 7.5% of the sample.

In the case of this clone: Its antigen has not been determined. No per-base quality is available; no much larger clone lies one base away.

The TCR was taken from an adult who received the MenACWY meningococcal vaccine as a control. The V and J segments used are TRBV7-8 and TRBJ1-1; a confident D gene designation cannot be given. The material sequenced was peripheral blood, taken 28 days after the second dose of the MenACWY control vaccine. The CDR3 has the sequence CASSLFDMNTEAFF. The nucleotide sequence is given as TGTGCCAGCAGCTTATTTGACATGAACACTGAAGCTTTCTTT.